The clone carrying this T cell receptor (beta chain) was found many times. Its antigen is not known. The source of the sample is a study of T cells in Graves' hyperthyroidism and ophthalmopathy. Study outcomes and limitations: In the blood, most expanded thyroid clonotypes above 0.001 appeared as well.

TCR beta CDR3 regions were amplified from RNA transcripts. HTBI primers were employed in a first-round RT-PCR of the TCR CDR3. TCRdb called the multiplex PCR reads again in MiXCR, with one record for every CDR3 protein. This sample has approximately 710,000 distinct CDR3 sequences; around a sixth occur once, and the top ten carry 15%. Among the patients, aged 18 to 65, hyperthyroidism was newly diagnosed and had lasted under 2 months. Germline V gene data show CDR1 as GTSNPN and CDR2 as SVGIG (reference sequence). V lost 1 base to trimming and J lost 0 bases, with 7 bases between them. The CDR3 consists of 14 residues.

Source material: blood. The receptor was derived from a man in his fifties or sixties with Graves' hyperthyroidism. This rearrangement joins TRBV30 to TRBJ2-1; D gene uncertain. The CDR3 nucleotides are TGTGCCTGGAGTGATCCGGGCTCCTACAATGAGCAGTTCTTC. Translated, it gives CAWSDPGSYNEQFF. Full variable domain (remainder filled in from reference TRBV30 and TRBJ2-1): SQTIHQWPATLVQPVGSPLSLECTVEGTSNPNLYWYRQAAGRGLQLLFYSVGIGQISSEVPQNLSASRPQDRQFILSSKKLLLSDSGFYLCAWSDPGSYNEQFFGPGTRLTVL.